Below, 18 T cell receptor beta chains from the same sample are listed, as sequenced in a study of T cell repertoires in ileal Crohn's disease. Generated by immunoSEQ multiplex PCR, the TCRdb table keeps only in-frame clones and is missing some. This table has about 16,000 clones, approximately 70% appearing once. Sequencing was done on a sample of ileal tissue. These receptors originate from an adult with Crohn's disease.

This clone is labeled as medium-sized. V is TRBV6-5 and J is TRBJ1-6; 7 nucleotides align to TRBD1. Germline V gives CDR1 MNHEY, CDR2 SVGAGI. This CDR3 comprises 14 residues. The V segment lost 6 bases and the J segment 7 bases; nucleotides outside the gene matches: 6. The CDR3: CASRPGQLNSPLHF. CDR3 nucleotides: TGTGCCAGCAGGCCGGGACAGTTAAATTCACCCCTCCACTTT.

In its sample, this clone was seen a few times. The genes are TRBV4-2 and TRBJ1-5; 10 bases map to TRBD1. The J segment lost 7 bases and the V segment lost 1 base, leaving 7 bases of the junction unmatched. Germline assignment: CDR1 LGHNA and CDR2 YNFKEQ. The CDR3 is made up of 16 amino acids. This CDR3 is CASSQGGETGGQPQHF. CDR3 DNA: TGTGCCAGCAGCCAAGGAGGGGAGACAGGGGGCCAGCCCCAGCATTTT.

The genes are TRBV6-4 and TRBJ2-1; TRBD2 agrees at 9 bases. Germline-derived CDR1 and CDR2 are MRHNA and SNTAGT. Trimming cost V 3 bases and J 3 bases; bases outside gene matches: 3. The CDR3 is made up of 15 amino acids. In DNA, the CDR3 is TGTGCCAGCAGTGAAATAGCGGGAGACTACAATGAGCAGTTCTTC. This translates into CASSEIAGDYNEQFF.

The CDR3 DNA reads as TGTGCCAGCATGGCCGGGACAGGGTTGCAAGAGACCCAGTACTTC. As protein: CASMAGTGLQETQYF. The rearrangement links TRBV5-5 to TRBJ2-5; 9 bases fit TRBD1. Germline CDR1 and CDR2: SGHKS and YYEKEE (reference sequence). The ends lost 6 bases at V and 2 bases at J; junction bases unmatched: 8. The CDR3 extends over 15 amino acids.

This chain joins TRBV11-3 and TRBJ2-1; 11 nucleotides line up with TRBD2. Germline CDR1 is SGHNT and CDR2 is YENEEA. Trimming cost V 5 bases and J 6 bases; bases outside gene matches: 6. The CDR3 totals 15 residues. The CDR3 loop reads CASSRLAGPGNEQFF. The CDR3 DNA reads TGTGCCAGCAGCCGACTAGCGGGACCGGGCAATGAGCAGTTCTTC. Full variable domain (missing parts from reference TRBV11-3 and TRBJ2-1): EAGVVQSPRYKIIEKKQPVAFWCNPISGHNTLYWYLQNLGQGPELLIRYENEEAVDDSQLPKDRFSAERLKGVDSTLKIQPAELGDSAVYLCASSRLAGPGNEQFFGPGTRLTVL.

The chain combines TRBV11-3 with TRBJ2-5, with 11 bases fitting TRBD2. J gave up 1 base and V 1 base, and 2 bases lay outside the gene matches. Germline V gene lookup returns CDR1 SGHNT and CDR2 YENEEA. The CDR3 has 16 amino acids. CDR3 nucleotide sequence: TGTGCCAGCAGCTTAGGCCTAGCGGGGGGCCAAGAGACCCAGTACTTC. This gives the protein CASSLGLAGGQETQYF.

V and J are TRBV5-4 and TRBJ2-1; 8 bases agree with TRBD2. The CDR3 extends over 15 amino acids. Unmatched junction bases numbered 4, after V lost 0 bases and J lost 5 bases. Germline V lookup: CDR1 SGHNT, CDR2 YYREEE (reference sequence). CDR3 in DNA: TGTGCCAGCAGCTTGGGTTCTAGCGGGCACAATGAGCAGTTCTTC. Amino acid sequence: CASSLGSSGHNEQFF.

This clone was seen only a few times. The genes are TRBV7-2 and TRBJ2-3; a weak D match, TRBD2 (5 bases). This CDR3 is 14 amino acids long. The V end was cut by 0 bases, the J end by 3 bases, with 7 bases between. Looked up from germline, CDR1 is SGHTA and CDR2 is FQGNSA. This CDR3 is CASSLARRTDTQYF. CDR3 nucleotides: TGTGCCAGCAGCTTAGCTCGGAGGACAGATACGCAGTATTTT.

V is TRBV5-8 and J is TRBJ1-6; D remains ambiguous. The CDR3 is made up of 15 amino acids. CDR1 SGHTS and CDR2 YDEGEE come from the germline V gene. Trimming stripped 4 bases from V and 7 bases from J, with 15 bases between. CDR3 loop: CASSKSPSGNSPLHF. CDR3 sequence (DNA): TGTGCCAGCAGCAAAAGCCCGTCCGGGAATTCACCCCTCCACTTT. Looking up the rest from reference TRBV5-8 and TRBJ1-6 gives the full variable domain: EAGVTQSPTHLIKTRGQQATLRCSPISGHTSVYWYQQALGLGLQFLLWYDEGEERNRGNFPPRFSGRQFPNYSSELNVNALELEDSALYLCASSKSPSGNSPLHFGNGTRLTVT.

This clone was observed a handful of times. The rearrangement uses TRBV6-4 and TRBJ2-6; D not certain. V gave up 4 bases and J gave up 0 bases, with 4 bases separating them. The CDR3 runs to 14 residues. Germline CDR1 is MRHNA and CDR2 is SNTAGT. CDR3 DNA sequence: TGTGCCAGCAGTGTATACTCTGGGGCCAACGTCCTGACTTTC. It codes for CASSVYSGANVLTF.

V gene TRBV28 combines with J gene TRBJ1-5, with TRBD1 matching 8 bases. CDR1 is MDHEN and CDR2 is SYDVKM in the germline V gene. The CDR3 has 16 residues. The J segment lost 2 bases and the V segment lost 3 bases, leaving 6 bases of the junction unmatched. The CDR3 DNA follows: TGTGCCAGCAGTTTGGTAGCAGGGGGCGGCAATCAGCCCCAGCATTTT. This translates into CASSLVAGGGNQPQHF.

J is TRBJ2-1 and V is TRBV27; the D gene is possibly TRBD2 (6 bases). V gave up 5 bases and J gave up 8 bases, with 16 bases separating them. CDR1 and CDR2 from the germline V gene are MNHEY and SMNVEV (reference sequence). This CDR3 has 14 residues. The CDR3 here is CASSPRTIGDEQFF. For the CDR3, the DNA is TGTGCCAGCAGTCCGCGGACTATTGGTGATGAGCAGTTCTTC.

This rearrangement joins TRBV27 to TRBJ1-1, with no clear D. Looked up from germline, CDR1 is MNHEY and CDR2 is SMNVEV (reference sequence). With 5 bases removed from V and 1 base from J, the gap between germline ends came to 11 bases. This CDR3 comprises 14 residues. The CDR3 is CASSRETPNTEAFF. CDR3 DNA: TGTGCCAGCAGTAGAGAGACACCGAACACTGAAGCTTTCTTT.

The chain is built from TRBV15 and TRBJ1-1, with 8 bases matching TRBD1. The CDR3 consists of 16 residues. Looked up from germline, CDR1 is LNHNV and CDR2 is YYDKDF (reference sequence). V gave up 0 bases and J gave up 1 base; unmatched junction bases: 4. The CDR3 loop reads CATSRDPGQGNTEAFF. DNA for the CDR3: TGTGCCACCAGCAGAGACCCCGGACAGGGGAACACTGAAGCTTTCTTT.

This chain links TRBV2 with TRBJ1-5; 9 bases are shared with TRBD1. The CDR3 length is 16 residues. Germline trimming cut 3 bases from V and 3 bases from J; bases unmatched to any gene: 6. Germline CDR1 SNHLY, CDR2 FYNNEI. This CDR3 is CASSDWGTGNNQPQHF. The CDR3 DNA sequence: TGTGCCAGCAGTGACTGGGGGACAGGGAACAATCAGCCCCAGCATTTT.

The chain is built from TRBV7-9 and TRBJ2-1, with TRBD2 matching 9 bases. CDR1 and CDR2 (germline): SEHNR, FQNEAQ (reference sequence). J lost 6 bases, V lost 2 bases, and 5 bases had no gene match. This CDR3 is 15 amino acids long. CDR3 sequence reads: CASSLIAGGLNEQFF. As DNA, the CDR3 is TGTGCCAGCAGCTTAATCGCGGGGGGGCTCAATGAGCAGTTCTTC.

Judged by abundance, this clone is medium-sized (0.01 to 0.1%). The rearrangement uses TRBV6-4 and TRBJ2-3, with 9 nucleotides matching TRBD2. The ends lost 0 bases at V and 3 bases at J; junction bases unmatched: 4. CDR3 length: 16 amino acids. The germline gives CDR1 MRHNA, CDR2 SNTAGT. This chain's CDR3 is CASSDSAGGPTDTQYF. The DNA for the CDR3 is TGTGCCAGCAGTGACTCGGCGGGGGGGCCGACAGATACGCAGTATTTT.

This clone was seen more than once but under ten times. The chain links TRBV28 to TRBJ1-6; the D is unclear. Germline V CDR1 and CDR2: MDHEN, SYDVKM. This CDR3 is built from 13 residues. Trimming shortened V by 3 bases and J by 11 bases, and 11 bases separated the two germline ends. In nucleotides, the CDR3 is TGTGCCAGCAGTTTGAGGGAGGTTACACCCCTCCACTTT. Translated: CASSLREVTPLHF.